Following are 26 T cell receptor beta chains from one sample sequenced in a study of shared clonotypes between healthy human individuals. Clones were sequenced by immunoSEQ multiplex PCR, and TCRdb holds only the in-frame ones, with some missing. Of about 2.1 million clones in the sample, 93% were seen once. Only CD45RO-negative cells positively selected for CCR7 counted as naive CD8 cells, so terminally differentiated effector memory CD45RA+ cells were excluded. Sequencing was performed on naive CD8+ T cells from PBMCs. All receptors derive from a man between 18 and 29 years old in good health. Some clones in this sample may be carry-over from other donors' samples.

DNA for the CDR3: TGTGCCAGCAGTCACAGGGGGAGGGAGCTGTTTTTT. It is translated as CASSHRGRELFF. V and J are TRBV27 and TRBJ2-2, with TRBD1 matching over 8 bases. J gave up 9 bases and V 5 bases, and 2 bases lay outside the gene matches. This CDR3 has 12 amino acids. Germline values: CDR1 MNHEY, CDR2 SMNVEV (reference sequence).

The chain has TRBV7-9 and TRBJ2-7, with TRBD1 matching over 9 bases. Germline V gene lookup returns CDR1 SEHNR and CDR2 FQNEAQ (reference sequence). The V gene end was trimmed by 4 bases and the J gene end by 3 bases; junction bases not matched to a gene: 19. This CDR3 has 19 amino acids. The CDR3 DNA reads as TGTGCCAGCAGCTCCACCGGGACAGGGAAATCCTCCCTCAACTACGAGCAGTACTTC. Translated: CASSSTGTGKSSLNYEQYF. Filled out from reference TRBV7-9 and TRBJ2-7, the complete variable domain reads DTGVSQNPRHKITKRGQNVTFRCDPISEHNRLYWYRQTLGQGPEFLTYFQNEAQLEKSRLLSDRFSAERPKGSFSTLEIQRTEQGDSAMYLCASSSTGTGKSSLNYEQYFGPGTRLTVT.

To note about this clone: Other nucleotide sequences from this sample produce the same CDR3. The chain couples TRBV9 to TRBJ2-5; D possibly corresponds to TRBD1 (6 bases). V gave up 0 bases and J gave up 5 bases, with 11 bases separating them. This CDR3 has 14 residues. CDR1 is SGDLS, CDR2 YYNGEE, per germline. CDR3 sequence: CASSVVGGRETQYF. The CDR3 bases are TGTGCCAGCAGCGTAGTAGGGGGAAGGGAGACCCAGTACTTC.

In this sample, this clone turned up a few times. The CDR3 spells CASSQDNRYQETQYF. As DNA, the CDR3 is TGCGCCAGCAGCCAAGATAACAGGTACCAAGAGACCCAGTACTTC. This rearrangement joins TRBV4-1 to TRBJ2-5, with D perhaps matching TRBD1 (5 bases). This CDR3 contains 15 residues. Trimming left V 0 bases short and J 0 bases short, with 8 bases between. Germline values: CDR1 MGHRA, CDR2 YSYEKL.

This sequence joins TRBV9 and TRBJ2-2; the D gene is possibly TRBD1 (6 bases). The CDR3 extends over 17 amino acids. V lost 3 bases, J lost 2 bases, and 17 bases lay in between. Germline loops: CDR1 SGDLS, CDR2 YYNGEE. The CDR3 spells CASSEDRSDRNTGELFF. The CDR3 DNA reads TGTGCCAGCAGCGAGGACCGCTCGGACAGAAACACCGGGGAGCTGTTTTTT.

This chain connects TRBV29-1 to TRBJ2-7, with 14 bases that match TRBD2. The CDR3 contains 15 residues. After removal of 7 bases from V and 2 bases from J, the junction contained 7 bases not matched to a gene. Germline V lookup: CDR1 SQVTM, CDR2 ANQGSEA. CDR3 sequence: CSAEGLAGVTYEQYF. CDR3 sequence (DNA): TGCAGCGCGGAGGGACTAGCGGGAGTAACCTACGAGCAGTACTTC.

The chain uses TRBV20-1 and TRBJ2-1, with no clear D. Trimming took off 3 bases at V and 13 bases at J, with 10 bases between the two ends. Germline V gives CDR1 DFQATT, CDR2 SNEGSKA (reference sequence). This CDR3 has 10 amino acids. The CDR3 here is CSASPIDQFF. DNA for the CDR3: TGCAGTGCTAGTCCGATTGACCAGTTCTTC.

This sequence joins TRBV7-9 and TRBJ1-3; D gene ambiguous. V was trimmed by 4 bases and J by 2 bases, leaving 12 bases between them. The CDR3 is 15 residues long. CDR1 and CDR2 from the germline V gene are SEHNR and FQNEAQ (reference sequence). CDR3 sequence reads: CASSYGNLAGNTIYF. The CDR3, as DNA: TGTGCCAGCAGCTATGGGAATCTGGCTGGAAACACCATATATTTT. Complete variable domain (other parts from reference TRBV7-9 and TRBJ1-3): DTGVSQNPRHKITKRGQNVTFRCDPISEHNRLYWYRQTLGQGPEFLTYFQNEAQLEKSRLLSDRFSAERPKGSFSTLEIQRTEQGDSAMYLCASSYGNLAGNTIYFGEGSWLTVV.

This chain joins TRBV5-5 and TRBJ1-1; D ambiguous. CDR3 length: 12 residues. Germline loops: CDR1 SGHKS, CDR2 YYEKEE (reference sequence). The V and J ends lost 0 bases and 6 bases respectively, with 6 bases between them. For the CDR3, the DNA is TGTGCCAGCAGCTTGGGCAGGTCTGAAGCTTTCTTT. Translated, it gives CASSLGRSEAFF.

Of note for this clone: Because the CDR3's place on the DNA is in doubt, the DNA is left out and the CDR3 is given as listed by TCRdb. The rearrangement uses TRBV5-5 and TRBJ2-7. From its first to its last residue, the CDR3 has 14 amino acids. The germline V gene has CDR1 SGHKS and CDR2 YYEKEE (reference sequence). The CDR3 loop reads CASTSEGHSYEQYF.

The sample holds one count of this clone. V and J are TRBV9 and TRBJ2-7; 7 nucleotides line up with TRBD2. Germline V lookup: CDR1 SGDLS, CDR2 YYNGEE. V was pared by 1 base and J by 6 bases, with 13 bases of the junction left unmatched. CDR3 length: 16 residues. The CDR3 DNA sequence: TGTGCCAGCAGCGTACGAGCCGGGACTACCCTTCGCGAGCAGTACTTC. Translation: CASSVRAGTTLREQYF.

With respect to this clone: Other DNA variants within this sample encode the same CDR3. The chain joins TRBV27 to TRBJ1-5; TRBD1 agrees at 8 bases. V trimming: 5 bases; J trimming: 6 bases; junction bases outside the gene matches: 6. This CDR3 has 14 residues. Germline CDR1 reads MNHEY; CDR2 reads SMNVEV (reference sequence). The CDR3 loop is CASSPDRGGQPQHF. The CDR3 DNA sequence: TGTGCCAGCAGTCCCGACAGGGGCGGTCAGCCCCAGCATTTT.

V gene TRBV15 combines with J gene TRBJ1-2; D remains ambiguous. CDR1 and CDR2 (germline): LNHNV, YYDKDF (reference sequence). This CDR3 has 14 residues. Trimming removed 0 bases from V and 3 bases from J, with 8 bases in between. CDR3 sequence (DNA): TGTGCCACCAGCAGAGATGGCGGGCACTATGGCTACACCTTC. Translation: CATSRDGGHYGYTF.

The chain carries TRBV2 and TRBJ2-5; D unclear. Germline-derived CDR1 and CDR2 are SNHLY and FYNNEI. The CDR3 is 14 amino acids. V lost 3 bases and J lost 0, with 8 bases in between. The CDR3 coding sequence is TGTGCCAGCAGTGACGGGCACTACCAAGAGACCCAGTACTTC. It yields the protein CASSDGHYQETQYF.

V and J are TRBV6-5 and TRBJ1-2; D uncertain. V gave up 6 bases and J gave up 1 base, with 9 bases separating them. From germline, CDR1 is MNHEY and CDR2 SVGAGI. The CDR3 is 13 residues long. In nucleotides, the CDR3 is TGTGCCAGCAGAACAGACGGTAACTATGGCTACACCTTC. Its translation: CASRTDGNYGYTF.

This rearrangement joins TRBV5-4 to TRBJ2-7; 8 bases line up with TRBD1. J gave up 2 bases and V 4 bases, and 5 bases lay outside the gene matches. The germline V gene has CDR1 SGHNT and CDR2 YYREEE (reference sequence). The CDR3 contains 14 residues. The CDR3 loop reads CASSQGANTYEQYF. The DNA of the CDR3 is TGTGCCAGCAGCCAGGGGGCTAACACCTACGAGCAGTACTTC. Variable domain in full (rest from reference TRBV5-4 and TRBJ2-7): ETGVTQSPTHLIKTRGQQVTLRCSSQSGHNTVSWYQQALGQGPQFIFQYYREEENGRGNFPPRFSGLQFPNYSSELNVNALELDDSALYLCASSQGANTYEQYFGPGTRLTVT.

Here the CDR3 reads CASSIDLEMVPDTQYF. As DNA, the CDR3 is TGTGCCAGTAGTATAGATCTGGAGATGGTTCCGGATACGCAGTATTTT. The chain recombines TRBV19 with TRBJ2-3; D gene uncertain. CDR1 LNHDA and CDR2 SQIVND come from the germline V gene (reference sequence). Trimming cost V 0 bases and J 6 bases, with 16 bases left between them. CDR3 length: 16 residues.

This clone came up a few times. The gene calls are TRBV15 and TRBJ1-5; D unclear. The V gene lost 5 bases and the J gene lost 4 bases, with 12 bases spanning the gap. The CDR3 is made up of 14 amino acids. CDR1 is LNHNV and CDR2 is YYDKDF in the germline V gene (reference sequence). CDR3 amino acids: CATSERYENQPQHF. The CDR3 DNA reads TGTGCCACCAGCGAGAGGTACGAAAATCAGCCCCAGCATTTT. Using reference TRBV15 and TRBJ1-5 for the parts outside the CDR3, the full variable domain is DAMVIQNPRYQVTQFGKPVTLSCSQTLNHNVMYWYQQKSSQAPKLLFHYYDKDFNNEADTPDNFQSRRPNTSFCFLDIRSPGLGDTAMYLCATSERYENQPQHFGDGTRLSIL.

In the case of this clone: The sample holds other DNA sequences that translate to the same CDR3. V is TRBV19 and J is TRBJ2-1, with D unclear. Trimming cost V 3 bases and J 8 bases, with 8 bases left between them. The CDR3 loop spans 12 amino acids. Germline V gene sequence: CDR1 LNHDA, CDR2 SQIVND (reference sequence). In nucleotides, the CDR3 is TGTGCCAGTAGTATTCTCCGGGATGAGCAGTTCTTC. Amino acid sequence: CASSILRDEQFF. Using reference TRBV19 and TRBJ2-1 for the parts outside the CDR3, the full variable domain is DGGITQSPKYLFRKEGQNVTLSCEQNLNHDAMYWYRQDPGQGLRLIYYSQIVNDFQKGDIAEGYSVSREKKESFPLTVTSAQKNPTAFYLCASSILRDEQFFGPGTRLTVL.

The sample holds one count of this clone. The chain combines TRBV9 with TRBJ1-2; TRBD1 is a possible D gene (5 bases). Per germline, CDR1 SGDLS and CDR2 YYNGEE. The germline V and J ends were trimmed by 3 bases and 14 bases, with 11 bases remaining between them. CDR3 length: 10 residues. The CDR3, as DNA: TGTGCCAGCAGCGCCCGGGAGGGGACCTTC. Encoded protein: CASSAREGTF.

The chain uses TRBV9 and TRBJ1-5, with D possibly TRBD1 on 6 matching bases. Deletions cut 3 bases from V and 3 bases from J, with 13 bases between. CDR3 length: 15 residues. Germline V gene lookup returns CDR1 SGDLS and CDR2 YYNGEE. The CDR3 DNA sequence: TGTGCCAGCAGCGGGGGGGCGTCACACAATCAGCCCCAGCATTTT. Amino acid sequence: CASSGGASHNQPQHF.

This chain links TRBV6-6 with TRBJ2-7, with D possibly called TRBD1 or TRBD2 (6 bases each). The V end was cut by 7 bases, the J end by 0 bases, with 10 bases between. CDR3 length: 13 residues. In germline, CDR1 is MNHNY, CDR2 SVGAGI (reference sequence). CDR3 DNA sequence: TGTGCCAGCAATGGGGGGCTCTCCTACGAGCAGTACTTC. It specifies CASNGGLSYEQYF.

V gene TRBV27 combines with J gene TRBJ2-1; TRBD2 might be the D (6 bases). The germline V gene encodes CDR1 MNHEY and CDR2 SMNVEV (reference sequence). V lost 5 bases to trimming and J lost 4 bases, with 12 bases between them. CDR3 size: 14 residues. This CDR3 is CASSPGLIYNEQFF. CDR3 in DNA: TGTGCCAGCAGTCCGGGACTTATTTACAATGAGCAGTTCTTC.

This chain connects TRBV11-2 to TRBJ2-7; TRBD1 is a possible D gene (5 bases). Trimming took 2 bases from V and 3 from J, leaving 17 bases between them. Germline V gene data show CDR1 as SGHAT and CDR2 as FQNNGV. CDR3 length: 16 residues. CDR3 sequence (DNA): TGTGCCAGCAGCTTATCCGCTGGAGCAGGGAACTACGAGCAGTACTTC. Its protein is CASSLSAGAGNYEQYF.

This clone was seen more than once but under ten times. The chain has TRBV5-5 and TRBJ1-2; the D is unclear. The CDR3 has 15 amino acids. V lost 0 bases and J 1 base, leaving 10 bases between the germline ends. Germline V lookup: CDR1 SGHKS, CDR2 YYEKEE (reference sequence). Written as DNA, the CDR3 is TGTGCCAGCAGCTTGGTGCAAGTAAATAACTATGGCTACACCTTC. The encoded protein is CASSLVQVNNYGYTF. Variable domain in full (rest from reference TRBV5-5 and TRBJ1-2): DAGVTQSPTHLIKTRGQQVTLRCSPISGHKSVSWYQQVLGQGPQFIFQYYEKEERGRGNFPDRFSARQFPNYSSELNVNALLLGDSALYLCASSLVQVNNYGYTFGSGTRLTVV.

This chain uses TRBV9 with TRBJ2-6, with unresolved D. The CDR3 length is 18 residues. From germline, CDR1 is SGDLS and CDR2 YYNGEE. V was pared by 0 bases and J by 0 bases, with 13 bases between. The CDR3 sequence is CASSVGPAPISGANVLTF. DNA of the CDR3: TGTGCCAGCAGCGTAGGGCCGGCGCCGATCTCTGGGGCCAACGTCCTGACTTTC.